This T cell receptor (beta chain) was sequenced for a study of blood T cell repertoires in COVID-19. Study-wide context: Sources were T cells, B-cell-depleted T cells, or PBMCs; the material itself was cDNA or gDNA.

Repertoires were generated with immunoSEQ multiplex PCR, while TCRdb's copy carries only in-frame clones and drops some. The sample lists about 210,000 clones; around 80% were seen once. The length of the CDR3 is 13 residues. Germline lookup yields CDR1 LNHDA and CDR2 SQIVND (reference sequence). V lost 3 bases, J lost 5 bases, and 10 bases lay in between. The origin of this receptor is a woman in her forties or fifties with acute or convalescent COVID-19. This sequence joins TRBV19 and TRBJ2-5; D gene unclear. The specimen sequenced was peripheral blood. This CDR3 reads CASSIVARETQYF. The CDR3 coding sequence is TGTGCCAGTAGTATCGTGGCGCGGGAGACCCAGTACTTC.